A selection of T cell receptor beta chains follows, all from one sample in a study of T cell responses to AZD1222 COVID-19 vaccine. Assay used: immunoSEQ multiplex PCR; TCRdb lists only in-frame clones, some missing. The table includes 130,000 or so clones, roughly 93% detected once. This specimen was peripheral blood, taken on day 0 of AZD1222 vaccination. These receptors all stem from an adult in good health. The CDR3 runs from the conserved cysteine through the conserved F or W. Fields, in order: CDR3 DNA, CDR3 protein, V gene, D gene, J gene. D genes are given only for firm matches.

DNA: TGTGCCAGCAGTACTCGGACAGGATCCTACGAGCAGTACTTC; CDR3: CASSTRTGSYEQYF; V: TRBV27; D: TRBD1; J: TRBJ2-7
DNA: TGTGCCAGCTCCGAAGGGCGCAGAAATCCCAATTCACCCCTCCACTTT; CDR3: CASSEGRRNPNSPLHF; V: TRBV5-4; D: .; J: TRBJ1-6
DNA: TGTGCCAGCAGCTTGGGGAAAGGCACTGAAGCTTTCTTT; CDR3: CASSLGKGTEAFF; V: TRBV7-9; D: .; J: TRBJ1-1
DNA: TGCGCCAGCAGCTTGGGACAGGCTAATGAAAAACTGTTTTTT; CDR3: CASSLGQANEKLFF; V: TRBV5-1; D: .; J: TRBJ1-4
DNA: TGCAGCGTAGGAGGGACTAGCGGGAGGAGTACAGATACGCAGTATTTT; CDR3: CSVGGTSGRSTDTQYF; V: TRBV29-1; D: TRBD2; J: TRBJ2-3
DNA: TGTGCCAGCAGCCGCGGACTAGCGGGAGAAGGTGAGCAGTTCTTC; CDR3: CASSRGLAGEGEQFF; V: TRBV3-1/TRBV3-2; D: TRBD2; J: TRBJ2-1
DNA: TGTGCCAGCAGTTCGAGGGACTTAAACAATGAGCAGTTCTTC; CDR3: CASSSRDLNNEQFF; V: TRBV3-1/TRBV3-2; D: .; J: TRBJ2-1
DNA: TGTGCCAGCTCACCAGACAGGGACACTGAAGCTTTCTTT; CDR3: CASSPDRDTEAFF; V: TRBV18; D: TRBD1; J: TRBJ1-1
DNA: TGTGCCAGCAGCTCTGCACTAGCGGAAAAAGATACGCAGTATTTT; CDR3: CASSSALAEKDTQYF; V: TRBV7-9; D: TRBD2; J: TRBJ2-3
DNA: TGTGCCAGCAGTGAACGGCTCACGTTCGGCTCTGGGGCCAACGTCCTGACTTTC; CDR3: CASSERLTFGSGANVLTF; V: TRBV6-1; D: .; J: TRBJ2-6
DNA: TGTGCCAGCAGTGCGGACTCCCATTCACCCCTCCACTTT; CDR3: CASSADSHSPLHF; V: TRBV2; D: .; J: TRBJ1-6